Below, 29 T cell receptor beta chains from the same sample are listed, as sequenced in a study of T cells after yellow fever vaccination. TCRdb redid the calling of the 5' RACE reads with MiXCR, one entry per CDR3 protein. The sample carries around 400,000 distinct CDR3 sequences, around a tenth recorded once. The sample here was PBMCs, taken on the day of the first yellow fever vaccination. These receptors were obtained from a man aged 18 to 35 who received the YFV17D yellow fever vaccine.

V gene TRBV10-3 combines with J gene TRBJ2-2; perhaps D is TRBD1 or TRBD2 (5 bases each). The CDR3 length is 16 residues. In germline, CDR1 is ENHRY, CDR2 SYGVKD. Trimming cost V 2 bases and J 0 bases, with 10 bases left between them. The CDR3 region is CAISERGGSNTGELFF. The CDR3 DNA sequence: TGTGCCATCAGTGAGCGGGGCGGATCGAACACCGGGGAGCTGTTTTTT.

This chain joins TRBV11-1 and TRBJ2-1; D not resolved. The germline CDR1 and CDR2 sequences are SGHAT and FQDESV (reference sequence). The V end lost 2 bases, the J end lost 3 bases, and 5 bases lay between the germline ends. This CDR3 has 13 amino acids. The DNA of the CDR3 is TGTGCCAGCAGCTTACCGGACTACAATGAGCAGTTCTTC. It encodes CASSLPDYNEQFF.

This clonotype was picked up a small number of times. In DNA, the CDR3 is TGTGCCAGCAGCTTTTACGGATACGAGCAGTACTTC. Protein sequence: CASSFYGYEQYF. The V call is TRBV11-2, the J call TRBJ2-7; D not resolved. The V gene lost 3 bases and the J gene lost 4 bases, with 7 bases spanning the gap. Per the germline V gene, CDR1 is SGHAT and CDR2 is FQNNGV. The CDR3 sequence is 12 residues long.

The gene calls are TRBV20-1 and TRBJ1-1, with 10 bases aligning to TRBD1. The germline V gene encodes CDR1 DFQATT and CDR2 SNEGSKA (reference sequence). CDR3 size: 13 residues. Trimming at V came to 6 bases and at J to 3 bases, leaving 4 bases not matched to a gene. The CDR3 reads CSAPGQGYTEAFF. As DNA, the CDR3 is TGCAGTGCCCCGGGACAGGGGTACACTGAAGCTTTCTTT.

This clonotype came up many times. The chain combines TRBV4-2 with TRBJ2-7; 9 bases line up with TRBD2. Germline V CDR1 and CDR2: LGHNA, YNFKEQ. Losses at the gene ends were 1 base for V and 6 bases for J; bases not matched to a gene: 7. The CDR3 covers 15 residues. Here the CDR3 DNA reads TGTGCCAGCAGCCAAGCTAGCGGGGAGGGACCCGAGCAGTACTTC. Translation gives CASSQASGEGPEQYF.

The V and J genes are TRBV5-1 and TRBJ1-6; unclear D gene. This CDR3 contains 15 residues. Trimming cost V 2 bases and J 3 bases, with 9 bases left between them. CDR1 is SGHRS, CDR2 YFSETQ, per germline. The CDR3 DNA is TGCGCCAGCAGCTTCTCGGGTAACTATAATTCACCCCTCCACTTT. The encoded protein is CASSFSGNYNSPLHF.

This clonotype was detected ten times or more. CDR3 DNA sequence: TGTGCCACCAGTCTGGGGGCGAACACCGGGGAGCTGTTTTTT. This codes for CATSLGANTGELFF. The V call is TRBV24-1, the J call TRBJ2-2, with D possibly called TRBD1 or TRBD2 (5 bases each). This CDR3 spans 14 amino acids. Trimming left V 6 bases short and J 0 bases short, with 7 bases between. Looked up from germline, CDR1 is KGHDR and CDR2 is SFDVKD.

This clonotype was seen a few times. This rearrangement joins TRBV6-1 to TRBJ2-3; 7 positions match TRBD1. With 6 bases clipped from V and 1 base from J, the junction kept 4 bases outside the gene matches. There are 14 residues in the CDR3. Germline assignment: CDR1 MNHNS and CDR2 SASEGT. The chain's CDR3 is CASSRQGGTDTQYF. The CDR3 bases are TGTGCCAGCAGCCGACAGGGAGGCACAGATACGCAGTATTTT.

The chain is built from TRBV12-3 or TRBV12-4 and TRBJ2-5; 8 bases fit TRBD1. The ends lost 6 bases at V and 2 bases at J; junction bases unmatched: 8. The CDR3 has 15 amino acids. CDR3: CASSYRQGKQETQYF. The CDR3 region has the DNA TGTGCCAGCAGCTATCGACAGGGGAAACAAGAGACCCAGTACTTC.

V and J are TRBV3-1 and TRBJ2-5, with D hard to call. The V and J ends lost 0 bases and 4 bases respectively, with 12 bases between them. The CDR3 extends over 15 amino acids. Germline V gives CDR1 LGHDT, CDR2 YNNKEL (reference sequence). DNA for the CDR3: TGTGCCAGCAGCCAAGATTCCCCAGGACGAGAGACCCAGTACTTC. Translation gives CASSQDSPGRETQYF.

The V and J genes are TRBV7-2 and TRBJ1-1; no clear D gene. The germline CDR1 and CDR2 sequences are SGHTA and FQGNSA. The CDR3 contains 13 residues. V was shortened by 5 bases and J by 1 base, with 8 bases between the two germline ends. The CDR3 is CASSMTQNTEAFF. CDR3 bases: TGTGCCAGCAGCATGACACAGAACACTGAAGCTTTCTTT.

This clonotype turned up a few times. V and J are TRBV11-2 and TRBJ1-4, with D maybe TRBD1 (6 bases). CDR3 length: 16 residues. Germline CDR1 reads SGHAT; CDR2 reads FQNNGV. Deletions cut 1 base from V and 8 bases from J, with 17 bases between. The CDR3: CASSLGIPGTTEKLFF. In nucleotides, the CDR3 is TGTGCCAGCAGCTTAGGAATTCCCGGGACAACCGAAAAACTGTTTTTT.

The chain uses TRBV2 and TRBJ2-5; D might be TRBD2 (6 bases). Germline V gene sequence: CDR1 SNHLY, CDR2 FYNNEI. The CDR3 is 15 residues long. Trimming pared 6 bases from V and 2 bases from J, leaving 16 bases between. The CDR3 DNA reads as TGTGCCAGCAGCGAGACTAGAGTCAAACAAGAGACCCAGTACTTC. It is translated as CASSETRVKQETQYF.

This clonotype was detected only a few times. V usage is TRBV12-3 or TRBV12-4 and J usage is TRBJ1-2, with D possibly matching TRBD1 (5 bases). CDR3 size: 17 residues. Trimming pared 6 bases from V and 5 bases from J, leaving 25 bases between. The CDR3: CASRGRQGTLRAYGYTF. CDR3 DNA: TGTGCCAGCAGGGGACGGCAGGGTACCCTTCGCGCTTATGGCTACACCTTC.

The sample holds a few counts of this clonotype. The chain recombines TRBV7-2 with TRBJ2-7; D is possibly TRBD1 (5 bases). Trimming pared 3 bases from V and 2 bases from J, leaving 11 bases between. CDR3 length: 14 residues. Per germline, CDR1 SGHTA and CDR2 FQGNSA. The CDR3 is CASSFGGATYEQYF. The CDR3 nucleotides are TGTGCCAGCAGCTTCGGTGGGGCAACCTACGAGCAGTACTTC.

The CDR3 coding sequence is TGCGCCAGCAGCCCGGGTCAAGGCGGATCCTACGAGCAGTACTTC. Protein: CASSPGQGGSYEQYF. This sequence joins TRBV4-3 and TRBJ2-7; no clear D gene. Germline CDR1 LGHNA, CDR2 YSLEER. Trimming left V 4 bases short and J 1 base short, with 14 bases between. The CDR3 runs 15 residues.

This clonotype was detected a few times. The V call is TRBV4-1, the J call TRBJ1-5, with no clear D. CDR3 size: 17 residues. V was cut by 0 bases and J by 3 bases, with 15 bases left in between. The germline CDR1 and CDR2 sequences are MGHRA and YSYEKL. DNA for the CDR3: TGCGCCAGCAGCCAAGAAGGGCGGACGGCATCCAATCAGCCCCAGCATTTT. Its protein is CASSQEGRTASNQPQHF.

This clonotype was seen ten or more times. The chain uses TRBV20-1 and TRBJ1-1; tentative D call: TRBD1 (6 bases). This CDR3 contains 14 residues. Per the germline V gene, CDR1 is DFQATT and CDR2 is SNEGSKA (reference sequence). Between the trimmed V and J ends, which lost 6 bases and 5 bases, there was a span of 19 bases. The CDR3, as DNA: TGCAGTGCGCCCACCGGCAGGGGTGAGACTGAAGCTTTCTTT. It specifies CSAPTGRGETEAFF.

The chain carries TRBV10-3 and TRBJ2-7; possible D gene TRBD2, 6 bases. The CDR3 contains 18 residues. Trimming removed 7 bases at V and 3 bases at J, with 28 bases between. The V gene's germline CDR1 is ENHRY and CDR2 SYGVKD. CDR3 DNA sequence: TGTGCCATCACCGGGGGTGGTGACGGGGACGGATTCCTCTACGAGCAGTACTTC. Translating it yields CAITGGGDGDGFLYEQYF.

This clonotype was recorded at least ten times. This chain connects TRBV7-8 to TRBJ2-7; D not certain. V was shortened by 0 bases and J by 2 bases, with 11 bases between the two germline ends. Germline-derived CDR1 and CDR2 are SGHVS and FQNEAQ. The CDR3 has 15 residues. CDR3 DNA: TGTGCCAGCAGCTTAGCCAGGTTCCGTCCCTACGAGCAGTACGTC. It is translated as CASSLARFRPYEQYV.

This clonotype has only a few counts. The V gene is TRBV7-9, the J gene TRBJ1-1, with D uncertain. There are 15 residues in the CDR3. Germline V gene sequence: CDR1 SEHNR, CDR2 FQNEAQ (reference sequence). Trimming removed 1 base at V and 0 bases at J, with 9 bases between. The CDR3 bases are TGTGCCAGCAGCTTAGGGACCCCAATGAACACTGAAGCTTTCTTT. As protein: CASSLGTPMNTEAFF.

This clonotype was seen ten or more times. CDR3 region: CASSQDPSGGARETQYF. The CDR3 DNA is TGCGCCAGCAGCCAAGATCCTAGCGGGGGGGCCAGGGAGACCCAGTACTTC. The V call is TRBV4-3, the J call TRBJ2-5; 12 nucleotides match TRBD2. The CDR3 loop spans 17 amino acids. The germline V gene has CDR1 LGHNA and CDR2 YSLEER. Germline trimming cut 0 bases from V and 5 bases from J; bases unmatched to any gene: 7.

J is TRBJ2-4 and V is TRBV13; 8 bases align to TRBD2. Germline V gene sequence: CDR1 PRHDT, CDR2 FYEKMQ (reference sequence). V was clipped by 5 bases and J by 0 bases; unmatched bases: 3. CDR3 length: 15 residues. The CDR3 DNA reads as TGTGCCAGCAGCACCCGGGGGGGAGCCAAAAACATTCAGTACTTC. This gives the protein CASSTRGGAKNIQYF.

This clonotype was observed a few times. The V and J genes are TRBV11-1 and TRBJ1-2, with 8 bases matching TRBD1. Trimming cost V 5 bases and J 7 bases; bases outside gene matches: 9. The CDR3 spans 14 residues. From germline, CDR1 is SGHAT and CDR2 FQDESV (reference sequence). As DNA, the CDR3 is TGTGCCAGCAGCATACAACCGACAGGGGTTGGCTACACCTTC. Translating gives CASSIQPTGVGYTF.

The rearrangement joins TRBV4-1 to TRBJ1-1; 7 nucleotides line up with TRBD1. V was clipped by 4 bases and J by 7 bases; unmatched bases: 12. The CDR3 loop spans 15 amino acids. Germline V gene sequence: CDR1 MGHRA, CDR2 YSYEKL. CDR3 nucleotides: TGCGCCAGCAGCCGAAGCCCGACAGGGACGGGTGAAGCTTTCTTT. Translation gives CASSRSPTGTGEAFF.

This clonotype was seen more than once but under ten times. The V call is TRBV13, the J call TRBJ2-3; D ambiguous. With 5 bases removed from V and 8 bases from J, the gap between germline ends came to 17 bases. The germline CDR1 and CDR2 sequences are PRHDT and FYEKMQ (reference sequence). The CDR3 spans 14 residues. In nucleotides, the CDR3 is TGTGCCAGCAGCCCGGCACGGGCCTGGGGTACGCAGTATTTT. Protein sequence: CASSPARAWGTQYF.

The rearrangement joins TRBV6-1 to TRBJ2-3; a weak D match, TRBD1 (6 bases). The CDR3 consists of 16 residues. CDR1 and CDR2 (germline): MNHNS, SASEGT. The germline V and J ends were trimmed by 6 bases and 9 bases, with 25 bases remaining between them. The CDR3 protein is CASRAPGTYGVGTQYF. DNA of the CDR3: TGTGCCAGCAGAGCCCCCGGGACATACGGAGTCGGGACGCAGTATTTT.

The chain uses TRBV5-1 and TRBJ1-6; D call uncertain. The V gene's germline CDR1 is SGHRS and CDR2 YFSETQ. V lost 1 base, J lost 7 bases, and 9 bases lay in between. This CDR3 region has 14 residues. The CDR3 loop reads CASSLRASNSPLHF. DNA for the CDR3: TGCGCCAGCAGCTTGCGAGCGTCGAATTCACCCCTCCACTTT.

This clonotype turned up a few times. CDR3 in amino acids: CASSPGPGYTEAFF. Written as DNA, the CDR3 is TGTGCCAGCAGCCCTGGTCCGGGGTACACTGAAGCTTTCTTT. V usage is TRBV5-6 and J usage is TRBJ1-1; unclear D gene. The V end was cut by 4 bases, the J end by 3 bases, with 13 bases between. CDR1 is SGHDT and CDR2 is YYEEEE in the germline V gene. This CDR3 contains 14 residues.